This T cell receptor (beta chain) emerged from a study of blood T cell repertoires in COVID-19. Background on the study: Some COVID-19 samples were acute and others convalescent; all came from the United States, Italy and Spain. The analysed material was cDNA or gDNA that came from T cells, B-cell-depleted T cells, or PBMCs.

Patients from Seattle were sampled longitudinally, starting during active infection. The repertoire was sequenced with immunoSEQ multiplex PCR; TCRdb's copy has only in-frame clones and lacks some. The top ten hold 15% to 25% of the sample, which has approximately 55,000 clones, about three quarters seen once. In germline, CDR1 is SNHLY, CDR2 FYNNEI. The CDR3 consists of 13 residues. V lost 7 bases, J lost 4 bases, and 4 bases stayed unmatched. The origin of this receptor is a man aged 25 to 40 with COVID-19, enrolled during active disease. The V call is TRBV2, the J call TRBJ1-5, with 7 bases matching TRBD1. The specimen sequenced was peripheral blood. The CDR3 here is CASKGDRNQPQHF. DNA for the CDR3: TGTGCCAGCAAGGGGGACAGAAATCAGCCCCAGCATTTT.